This entry lists 25 T cell receptor beta chains sequenced from one sample in a study of blood T cell repertoires in COVID-19. Sequencing was performed with immunoSEQ multiplex PCR; in TCRdb, only in-frame clones are kept and a portion is missing. The sample lists under 130,000 clones, 70% to 85% seen once, with roughly 20% in the top ten. Sequencing was carried out using peripheral blood. These receptor sequences come from a man in his 70s with active or convalescent COVID-19.

The J gene is TRBJ1-2, the V gene TRBV29-1; D gene uncertain. CDR3 length: 12 residues. With 4 bases removed from V and 6 bases from J, the gap between germline ends came to 12 bases. Germline lookup yields CDR1 SQVTM and CDR2 ANQGSEA. The CDR3 is CSVATLRHGYTF. For the CDR3, the DNA is TGCAGCGTTGCTACTCTCCGTCATGGCTACACCTTC.

The chain uses TRBV11-2 and TRBJ1-2; no clear D. Germline CDR1 and CDR2: SGHAT and FQNNGV. The CDR3 totals 12 residues. Trimming removed 2 bases from V and 6 bases from J, with 7 bases in between. Here the CDR3 reads CASSLYRDGYTF. The CDR3 region has the DNA TGTGCCAGCAGCTTATACAGAGATGGCTACACCTTC.

The CDR3 region is CASSPQGLISYNSPLHF. The CDR3 DNA reads TGTGCCAGCAGCCCTCAGGGCCTTATCTCCTATAATTCACCCCTCCACTTT. The J gene is TRBJ1-6, the V gene TRBV9, with a weak D call TRBD1 (5 bases). Germline CDR1 is SGDLS and CDR2 is YYNGEE. V lost 4 bases, J lost 0 bases, and 14 bases lay in between. The CDR3 is made up of 17 amino acids.

The V call is TRBV7-3, the J call TRBJ2-2; D perhaps matches TRBD1 (6 bases). This CDR3 contains 14 residues. Trimming stripped 8 bases from V and 1 base from J, with 11 bases between. Germline V gene sequence: CDR1 SGHTA, CDR2 FQGTGA. The CDR3 loop reads CASQKDRNTGELFF. In nucleotides, the CDR3 is TGTGCCAGCCAAAAGGACAGGAACACCGGGGAGCTGTTTTTT. Full variable domain (missing parts from reference TRBV7-3 and TRBJ2-2): GAGVSQTPSNKVTEKGKYVELRCDPISGHTALYWYRQSLGQGPEFLIYFQGTGAADDSGLPNDRFFAVRPEGSVSTLKIQRTERGDSAVYLCASQKDRNTGELFFGEGSRLTVL.

This chain joins TRBV4-2 and TRBJ2-2; tentatively, D is TRBD2 (6 bases). V lost 8 bases and J lost 2, with 12 bases in between. Per germline, CDR1 LGHNA and CDR2 YNFKEQ. The CDR3 spans 14 residues. CDR3 sequence (DNA): TGTGCCAGCGGGTTCGGGGGAAACACCGGGGAGCTGTTTTTT. Protein sequence: CASGFGGNTGELFF.

The CDR3 is CASSLDAFGNEQFF. The CDR3 nucleotides are TGCGCCAGCAGCTTGGACGCCTTCGGGAATGAGCAGTTCTTC. This chain uses TRBV5-1 with TRBJ2-1; D gene ambiguous. Germline CDR1 and CDR2: SGHRS and YFSETQ. The CDR3 has 14 residues. The V gene lost 0 bases and the J gene lost 7 bases, with 11 bases spanning the gap. Together with reference TRBV5-1 and TRBJ2-1, the CDR3 gives the full variable domain: KAGVTQTPRYLIKTRGQQVTLSCSPISGHRSVSWYQQTPGQGLQFLFEYFSETQRNKGNFPGRFSGRQFSNSRSEMNVSTLELGDSALYLCASSLDAFGNEQFFGPGTRLTVL.

This rearrangement joins TRBV4-1 to TRBJ1-3, with TRBD1 identical over 8 bases. There are 16 residues in the CDR3. Germline lookup yields CDR1 MGHRA and CDR2 YSYEKL. Trimming cost V 1 base and J 4 bases; bases outside gene matches: 6. The CDR3 bases are TGCGCCAGCAGCCAAGGACAGGGGCCTATAGGAAACACCATATATTTT. Translated: CASSQGQGPIGNTIYF.

The chain joins TRBV5-1 to TRBJ2-1, with TRBD2 matching 7 bases. The length of the CDR3 is 18 residues. V trimming: 4 bases; J trimming: 8 bases; junction bases outside the gene matches: 21. The V gene's germline CDR1 is SGHRS and CDR2 YFSETQ. CDR3 residues: CASSPGGPRAQGSHEQFF. The DNA of the CDR3 is TGCGCCAGCAGCCCGGGAGGACCTCGGGCCCAGGGATCCCATGAGCAGTTCTTC.

The chain uses TRBV5-8 and TRBJ1-2; TRBD1 is a possible D gene (6 bases). V was pared by 4 bases and J by 6 bases, with 13 bases between. The CDR3 is made up of 13 amino acids. Germline CDR1 and CDR2: SGHTS and YDEGEE. CDR3 sequence: CASSLYRDHGYTF. CDR3 in DNA: TGTGCCAGCAGCCTCTACAGGGACCATGGCTACACCTTC.

J is TRBJ2-1 and V is TRBV28; 7 bases match TRBD2. The CDR3 is made up of 15 amino acids. Germline values: CDR1 MDHEN, CDR2 SYDVKM. Trimming at V came to 6 bases and at J to 4 bases, leaving 9 bases not matched to a gene. CDR3 nucleotides: TGTGCCAGCAGCCCTGGCGGGAGTAGGTACAATGAGCAGTTCTTC. Its protein is CASSPGGSRYNEQFF.

The chain combines TRBV19 with TRBJ1-1, with 8 bases fitting TRBD1. Unmatched junction bases numbered 0, after V lost 5 bases and J lost 1 base. The CDR3 loop spans 13 amino acids. The germline V gene encodes CDR1 LNHDA and CDR2 SQIVND (reference sequence). This CDR3 is CASSGQGNTEAFF. CDR3 DNA: TGTGCCAGTAGTGGACAGGGGAACACTGAAGCTTTCTTT.

This sequence joins TRBV19 and TRBJ2-2, with a weak D call TRBD2 (5 bases). V shed 3 bases and J shed 1 base, with 6 bases lying between them. In germline, CDR1 is LNHDA, CDR2 SQIVND (reference sequence). CDR3 length equals 14 residues. CDR3 bases: TGTGCCAGTAGTATGAGCGGGAACACCGGGGAGCTGTTTTTT. It specifies CASSMSGNTGELFF. The whole variable domain, filled in from reference TRBV19 and TRBJ2-2, reads DGGITQSPKYLFRKEGQNVTLSCEQNLNHDAMYWYRQDPGQGLRLIYYSQIVNDFQKGDIAEGYSVSREKKESFPLTVTSAQKNPTAFYLCASSMSGNTGELFFGEGSRLTVL.

The chain uses TRBV7-8 and TRBJ1-2, with D possibly TRBD1 on 6 matching bases. Germline CDR1 and CDR2: SGHVS and FQNEAQ. This CDR3 has 15 amino acids. V was shortened by 1 base and J by 0 bases, with 9 bases between the two germline ends. The CDR3 is CASSLGTASNYGYTF. The CDR3 DNA follows: TGTGCCAGCAGCTTAGGGACAGCTTCTAACTATGGCTACACCTTC.

The V and J genes are TRBV5-5 and TRBJ2-7, with D perhaps TRBD1 (5 bases). The CDR3 extends over 15 amino acids. Germline V lookup: CDR1 SGHKS, CDR2 YYEKEE (reference sequence). V was trimmed by 0 bases and J by 0 bases, leaving 10 bases between them. As DNA, the CDR3 is TGTGCCAGCAGCTTGGGGGGCAGCGTCTCCTACGAGCAGTACTTC. Protein: CASSLGGSVSYEQYF.

The chain combines TRBV25-1 with TRBJ2-3; TRBD2 aligns across 7 bases. Per the germline V gene, CDR1 is MGHDK and CDR2 is SYGVNS. V lost 0 bases to trimming and J lost 0 bases; unmatched junction nucleotides: 3. The CDR3 extends over 16 amino acids. CDR3 loop: CASSEYKRGSTDTQYF. CDR3 in DNA: TGTGCCAGCAGTGAATACAAGCGGGGCAGCACAGATACGCAGTATTTT.

This sequence joins TRBV19 and TRBJ2-2; tentatively, D is TRBD2 (6 bases). Germline V gene data show CDR1 as LNHDA and CDR2 as SQIVND (reference sequence). The ends were cut back, 4 bases at V and 4 bases at J, with 19 bases in the middle. The CDR3 loop spans 17 amino acids. The CDR3 DNA sequence: TGTGCCAGTAGTACCCGGGACTTAGGACGGTCCACCGGGGAGCTGTTTTTT. Encoded protein: CASSTRDLGRSTGELFF.

This chain connects TRBV5-1 to TRBJ1-1, with 10 nucleotides matching TRBD1. This CDR3 is 17 amino acids long. The V gene's germline CDR1 is SGHRS and CDR2 YFSETQ. The junction had 10 bases not matched to a gene; V was cut back by 2 bases and J by 3 bases. DNA of the CDR3: TGCGCCAGCAGCTTACAAGGGACAGGGGTAATACACACTGAAGCTTTCTTT. Its translation is CASSLQGTGVIHTEAFF.

The chain links TRBV7-6 to TRBJ2-2, with D possibly being TRBD2 (7 bases). Germline CDR1 SGHVS, CDR2 FNYEAQ. Trimming removed 3 bases at V and 5 bases at J, with 13 bases between. The CDR3 extends over 15 amino acids. The CDR3 protein is CASSLAQGGTGELFF. CDR3 DNA: TGTGCCAGCAGCTTGGCACAGGGAGGGACCGGGGAGCTGTTTTTT.

V is TRBV5-1 and J is TRBJ2-1; 7 nucleotides match TRBD2. Germline-derived CDR1 and CDR2 are SGHRS and YFSETQ. The V and J ends lost 6 bases and 0 bases, in that order; junction bases with no gene match: 12. This CDR3 has 17 residues. This chain's CDR3 is CASTRRIAGRSYNEQFF. Written as DNA, the CDR3 is TGCGCCAGCACCCGAAGAATAGCGGGCCGCTCCTACAATGAGCAGTTCTTC. Variable domain in full (rest from reference TRBV5-1 and TRBJ2-1): KAGVTQTPRYLIKTRGQQVTLSCSPISGHRSVSWYQQTPGQGLQFLFEYFSETQRNKGNFPGRFSGRQFSNSRSEMNVSTLELGDSALYLCASTRRIAGRSYNEQFFGPGTRLTVL.

V usage is TRBV6-5 and J usage is TRBJ1-1; a weak D match, TRBD1 (5 bases). Germline V gives CDR1 MNHEY, CDR2 SVGAGI. This CDR3 comprises 13 residues. V was pared by 7 bases and J by 6 bases, with 15 bases between. The CDR3 DNA follows: TGTGCCAGCATGTCGGGGGGGATCCCTGAAGCTTTCTTT. Protein: CASMSGGIPEAFF.

The V gene is TRBV28, the J gene TRBJ2-5; D is perhaps TRBD1 (5 bases). In germline, CDR1 is MDHEN, CDR2 SYDVKM. The V end lost 3 bases, the J end lost 5 bases, and 10 bases lay between the germline ends. The CDR3 loop spans 13 amino acids. CDR3 protein: CASSLRTRETQYF. In DNA form, the CDR3 reads TGTGCCAGCAGTTTGCGGACAAGGGAGACCCAGTACTTC.

This clone was counted a single time. The chain couples TRBV28 to TRBJ2-3; 15 bases align to TRBD2. Per the germline V gene, CDR1 is MDHEN and CDR2 is SYDVKM. The J segment lost 3 bases and the V segment lost 6 bases, leaving 7 bases of the junction unmatched. There are 17 residues in the CDR3. The CDR3 nucleotides read TGTGCCAGCAGCAGCGGGACTAGCGGGAGGTGGACAGATACGCAGTATTTT. Translation gives CASSSGTSGRWTDTQYF.

The chain combines TRBV1 with TRBJ1-5. TRBV1 is classified as a pseudogene. The CDR3 covers 19 residues. CDR3 DNA: TGCACCAGCAGCCGATTGGATACCCTGGGAGTGGGTAGCAATCAGCCCCAGCATTTT. Translating gives CTSSRLDTLGVGSNQPQHF.

This rearrangement joins TRBV5-1 to TRBJ2-7; TRBD1 aligns across 8 bases. CDR3 size: 14 residues. Germline values: CDR1 SGHRS, CDR2 YFSETQ. The V gene end was trimmed by 5 bases and the J gene end by 0 bases; junction bases not matched to a gene: 4. Written as DNA, the CDR3 is TGCGCCAGCAGTAAAGGGACAGGCTCCTACGAGCAGTACTTC. Amino acid sequence: CASSKGTGSYEQYF.

The chain carries TRBV5-6 and TRBJ2-1; no clear D gene. Germline V gene lookup returns CDR1 SGHDT and CDR2 YYEEEE. The CDR3 covers 12 residues. V gave up 2 bases and J gave up 5 bases, with 5 bases separating them. CDR3 in amino acids: CASSLQHNEQFF. CDR3 DNA sequence: TGTGCCAGCAGCTTACAGCACAATGAGCAGTTCTTC.